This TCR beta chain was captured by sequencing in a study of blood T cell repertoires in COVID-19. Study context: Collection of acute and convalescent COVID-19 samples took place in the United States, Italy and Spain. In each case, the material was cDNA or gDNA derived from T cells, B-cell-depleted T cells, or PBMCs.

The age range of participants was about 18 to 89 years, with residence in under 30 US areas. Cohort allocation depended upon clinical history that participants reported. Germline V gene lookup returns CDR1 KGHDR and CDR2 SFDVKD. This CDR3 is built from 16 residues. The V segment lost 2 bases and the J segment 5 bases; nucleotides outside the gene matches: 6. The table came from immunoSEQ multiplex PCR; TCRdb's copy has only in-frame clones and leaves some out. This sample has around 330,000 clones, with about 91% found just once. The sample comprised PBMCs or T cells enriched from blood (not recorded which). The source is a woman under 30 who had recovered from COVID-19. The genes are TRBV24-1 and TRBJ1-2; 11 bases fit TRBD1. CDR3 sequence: CATSDSPGQGVYGYTF. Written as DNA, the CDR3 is TGTGCCACCAGTGATTCTCCGGGACAGGGGGTATATGGCTACACCTTC.